This T cell receptor beta chain was found in a study of T-cell reconstitution after alpha-beta-depleted transplantation in children. The CDR3 has 14 residues. The J segment lost 4 bases and the V segment lost 5 bases, leaving 5 bases of the junction unmatched. The germline gives CDR1 MDHEN, CDR2 SYDVKM. As it was prepared, the TCRbeta library received unique molecular identifiers. TCRdb redid the calling of the PCR reads with MiXCR, one entry per CDR3 protein. The table has nearly 400,000 distinct CDR3 sequences, roughly 20% seen once; the top ten hold approximately 3.8%. This TCR was sampled from a human donor who donated a stem cell graft to a child with acute myeloid leukemia. The specimen was PBMCs from the stem cell graft donor, collected from the stem cell graft. This chain joins TRBV28 and TRBJ2-3, with 8 nucleotides matching TRBD1. The CDR3 spells CASSKSTGADTQYF. The CDR3 region has the DNA TGTGCCAGCAGTAAATCGACAGGGGCAGATACGCAGTATTTT.